These T cell receptor beta chains were read from a single sample in a study of cytomegalovirus exposure and HLA in healthy donors. Method: immunoSEQ multiplex PCR; TCRdb's copy keeps in-frame clones and lacks some. The sample has roughly 120,000 clones; around 88% are singletons. The sequenced sample was PBMCs. The receptors originated from a man aged 18-30 years in good health and CMV-seronegative. CDR3s include the opening cysteine and the closing phenylalanine or tryptophan. A D gene is named only where the DNA matches it firmly. Only part of the rows carry a size: once, few, many, or a class if the clone is expanded.

d_gene	j_gene	abundance	v_gene	CDR3nt	CDR3aa
TRBD1	TRBJ1-5	.	TRBV28	TGTGCCAAGAACCGGGACAGGGCAAATCAGCCCCAGCATTTT	CAKNRDRANQPQHF
.	TRBJ2-2	.	TRBV7-2	TGTGCCAGCACCCAATTATTAGGGGGATGGACCGGGGAGCTGTTTTTT	CASTQLLGGWTGELFF
TRBD2	TRBJ2-3	.	TRBV6-1	TGTGCCAGCAGTGAGCTTTCGGGAGGGGCGGATACGCAGTATTTT	CASSELSGGADTQYF
TRBD1	TRBJ2-7	.	TRBV11-3	TGTGCCAGCAGCCCAAGGACAGGAGACACCTACGAGCAGTACTTC	CASSPRTGDTYEQYF
.	TRBJ1-2	few	TRBV7-6	TGTGCCAGCAGCTTAGGGACCCCCGGGACATCCTTGAATGGCTACACCTTC	CASSLGTPGTSLNGYTF
TRBD2	TRBJ2-3	once	TRBV11-1	TGTGCCAGCAGCTTCGGGACTAGCGGGCTGGGGATGGATACGCAGTATTTT	CASSFGTSGLGMDTQYF
TRBD2	TRBJ2-7	.	TRBV7-9	TGTGCCAGCAGCGATAGGACTAGCGGGGCCTACGAGCAGTACTTC	CASSDRTSGAYEQYF
TRBD1	TRBJ1-5	.	TRBV25-1	TGTGCCAGCAGTGAACAGGGGGCAGGCAATCAGCCCCAGCATTTT	CASSEQGAGNQPQHF
.	TRBJ1-3	.	TRBV6-5	TGTGCCAGCCTCAGCTCTGGAAACACCATATATTTT	CASLSSGNTIYF
TRBD1	TRBJ1-1	.	TRBV5-1	TGCGCCAGCAGCTGGAGGACAGGGAGGAACACTGAAGCTTTCTTT	CASSWRTGRNTEAFF
.	TRBJ1-2	once	TRBV29-1	TGCAGCTCCTCTAAGCCAGGCTATGGCTACACCTTC	CSSSKPGYGYTF
TRBD2	TRBJ2-7	once	TRBV28	TGTGCCAGCAGTGTCCCTCGGGGAGGGTCCTACGAGCAGTACTTC	CASSVPRGGSYEQYF
.	TRBJ2-2	few	TRBV19	TGTGCCACCACCCCGACCGGTCGGGAGACCGGGGAGCTGTTTTTT	CATTPTGRETGELFF
.	TRBJ2-4	.	TRBV10-1	TGCGCCAGCAGTGAATATCTCGGCAGGGGTAAAGAGGCCAAAAACATTCAGTACTTC	CASSEYLGRGKEAKNIQYF
TRBD1	TRBJ1-4	.	TRBV14	TGTGCCAGCAGTCTCACACAGGGGTGGGAAAAACTGTTTTTT	CASSLTQGWEKLFF
.	TRBJ1-2	.	TRBV6-5	TGTGCCAGCAGTTACTCGGAAATCGGACACATTGGCTACACCTTC	CASSYSEIGHIGYTF
.	TRBJ1-4	.	TRBV11-2	TGTGCCAGCAGCCCTTGGGAGGGGAGGGAAAAACTGTTTTTT	CASSPWEGREKLFF
TRBD1	TRBJ2-7	.	TRBV2	TGTGCCAGCAGTCTACGGGACGGACAGGCAAGGTTCGAGCAGTACTTC	CASSLRDGQARFEQYF
TRBD2	TRBJ2-7	.	TRBV5-1	TGCGCCAGCAGCTTGGCCTTCGGGGGGGTTGGAGAGTACGAGCAGTACTTC	CASSLAFGGVGEYEQYF